This entry is about one TCR beta chain. Its antigen remains unidentified. The data were produced by immunoSEQ multiplex PCR, yet TCRdb's version contains in-frame clones alone and is incomplete. The table shows roughly 150,000 clones, with about 87% occurring only once. These data come from a study of radiation and T cells in renal cell carcinoma. The CDR3 length is 14 residues. V lost 1 base to trimming and J lost 3 bases; unmatched junction nucleotides: 2. The germline gives CDR1 KGHSH, CDR2 LQKENI. Regarding time point: blood 2 weeks post-SBRT. Specified treatment: 15 Gy SBRT to primary tumor, nephrectomy 4 weeks later. Findings and limits, study-wide: In blood, top tumor clones expanded by 2 weeks, shrinking by 4. Without pretreatment biopsies, baseline tumor clonotype presence was undetermined.

Sequenced material: blood, taken from a patient whose treatment included radiotherapy and nephrectomy. The J gene is TRBJ1-2, the V gene TRBV18; 7 bases align to TRBD1. This TCR was recovered from a woman aged 45-60 years with renal cell carcinoma. The CDR3 nucleotides are TGTGCCAGCTCACCACTCGGGACAGACTATGGCTACACCTTC. It specifies CASSPLGTDYGYTF.